This record covers a single TCR beta chain. This clone has more than one count but fewer than ten. Which antigen it targets is not known. Base-call qualities are not available, and no considerably larger clone is one nucleotide away. Each collaborating institution followed its own protocols to collect whole blood in K2EDTA tubes. For TCRbeta analysis, collaborators shipped samples in one of three forms: frozen whole blood, isolated PBMCs, or DNA extracted from either of those sample types. The immunoSEQ Assay, a bias-controlled multiplex PCR, was used to amplify TCRbeta CDR3 regions from genomic DNA. In the paper's pipeline: The number of nucleated cells in each sample was estimated from the amplification of reference gene primers within the assay. To quantify the absolute abundance of each unique TCRbeta CDR3 rearrangement, sequence reads were collapsed and filtered. For each sample, productive Simpson clonality was calculated as the square root of Simpson's diversity index over productive rearrangements. In TCRdb, the immuneACCESS table is reduced to in-frame sequences with V and J assigned. These tables do not hold every clone; where another copy was compared, an unresolved V gene accounts for under half, and the others remain unexplained. The DNA was the basis for D and trimming; V, J and clone size are from that table. Recorded for this sample are tens of thousands of clones; more than 75% of them occurred a single time. The ten largest clones add up to 5.8% of the sample.

These data are taken from a study of blood T cell repertoires in COVID-19 (dated by TCRdb to 2019 to 2021). With regard to the full study: Collaborator samples came from the United States, Italy and Spain and covered acute and convalescent phases of COVID-19. The material from the prospective study consisted of cDNA or gDNA derived from T cells, B-cell-depleted T cells, or PBMCs. The dataset comprised deeply sampled blood TCRbeta repertoires from subjects exposed to, actively infected with, or recovered from COVID-19. The repertoires were made available in a free public database intended to serve as a resource for research on the immune response to SARS-CoV-2. The samples were drawn from two sources: the first 160 participants of the ongoing ImmuneRACE study, and over 1,000 subjects contributed by 6 global collaborators. A de-identified subject ID, COVID-19 status, age in years and sex were almost always included in the sample metadata. Where available, HLA class I and class II types were taken from metadata supplied by the sample provider and were not determined by assay-based typing.

Study-level results and caveats: Clinical and demographic metadata were provided uncurated, with the amount varying by source and participant.

Here V drops 4 bases and J drops 5 bases, and the junction holds 3 bases not matched to any gene. The CDR3 has 14 amino acids, counting the end cysteine and phenylalanine. Here the CDR3 DNA is all that survives: 42 bases in frame from base 1. Looking up the germline V gene yields CDR1 SGHRS and CDR2 YFSETQ. The sequence derives from a human donor in a cohort sampled during active COVID-19. Recombination joined TRBV5-1 with TRBJ1-5; TRBD1 fits 10 bases in the junction. Sequencing used peripheral blood. The nucleotide sequence is TGCGCCAGCAGCCCCGGGACAGGGGATCAGCCCCAGCATTTT. Translated, this is CASSPGTGDQPQHF.